The 18 T cell receptor beta chains listed next were all sequenced from one sample in a study of control samples from healthy donors and cancer patients. Profiling relied on immunoSEQ multiplex PCR, and the TCRdb table lists in-frame clones only, not all of them. The data show about 120,000 clones, with more than 85% seen just once and roughly 2.7% held by the top ten. Specimen: blood. The receptors derive from a man in his thirties or forties in good health.

The CDR3, as DNA: TGCGCCAGCAGTCCTGGACAGGGTTGGTACGAGCAGTACTTC. Translated, it gives CASSPGQGWYEQYF. The V call is TRBV4-1, the J call TRBJ2-7; 8 bases align to TRBD1. V was pared by 6 bases and J by 4 bases, with 8 bases of the junction left unmatched. This CDR3 spans 14 amino acids. In germline, CDR1 is MGHRA, CDR2 YSYEKL.

The rearrangement joins TRBV5-5 to TRBJ1-4, with a possible D match to TRBD1 (5 bases). CDR1 is SGHKS and CDR2 is YYEKEE in the germline V gene (reference sequence). Trimming took off 4 bases at V and 8 bases at J, with 27 bases between the two ends. The CDR3 extends over 18 amino acids. CDR3 sequence reads: CASSPPRGLGGAEEKLFF. DNA for the CDR3: TGTGCCAGCAGCCCCCCCCGGGGGTTAGGCGGGGCGGAGGAAAAACTGTTTTTT.

This clone was seen just once. This sequence joins TRBV28 and TRBJ1-2; 9 positions agree with TRBD1. Germline lookup yields CDR1 MDHEN and CDR2 SYDVKM. CDR3 length: 15 amino acids. V gave up 6 bases and J gave up 4 bases; unmatched junction bases: 9. The CDR3 reads CASRPQGAESYGYTF. CDR3 DNA: TGTGCCAGCAGACCACAGGGGGCGGAAAGCTATGGCTACACCTTC.

The chain couples TRBV10-3 to TRBJ1-2, with unresolved D. The CDR3 consists of 13 residues. Germline values: CDR1 ENHRY, CDR2 SYGVKD. Trimming cost V 6 bases and J 8 bases, with 16 bases left between them. The CDR3 DNA reads as TGTGCCATCAGGAACGGGTCTCTTGCCGGCTACACCTTC. Translated: CAIRNGSLAGYTF.

The V call is TRBV19, the J call TRBJ2-5; D might be TRBD1 or TRBD2, each matching 6 bases. The ends were cut back, 5 bases at V and 5 bases at J, with 12 bases in the middle. This CDR3 comprises 13 residues. Germline loops: CDR1 LNHDA, CDR2 SQIVND (reference sequence). Written as DNA, the CDR3 is TGTGCCAGTAGTTCCCAGGGGAGGGAGACCCAGTACTTC. Translated: CASSSQGRETQYF.

The chain couples TRBV15 to TRBJ2-5; unclear D gene. Trimming cost V 4 bases and J 5 bases, with 20 bases left between them. Germline CDR1 and CDR2: LNHNV and YYDKDF (reference sequence). The CDR3 totals 16 residues. The CDR3 DNA sequence: TGTGCCACCAGCACCAACCCGGCAGCCACCCGGGAGACCCAGTACTTC. Translation: CATSTNPAATRETQYF.

The V and J genes are TRBV19 and TRBJ2-5; D possibly uses TRBD1 or TRBD2 (5 bases each). The CDR3 contains 13 residues. V shed 8 bases and J shed 0 bases, with 10 bases lying between them. Germline CDR1 and CDR2: LNHDA and SQIVND (reference sequence). CDR3 region: CASGTGDQETQYF. The CDR3 region has the DNA TGTGCCAGTGGGACCGGTGACCAAGAGACCCAGTACTTC.

This CDR3 is CASSYSPQGARTEAFF. The CDR3 DNA sequence: TGTGCCAGCAGTTACTCTCCCCAGGGGGCGCGCACTGAAGCTTTCTTT. The chain couples TRBV6-5 to TRBJ1-1; 8 bases match TRBD1. Trimming removed 0 bases from V and 4 bases from J; junction bases left unmatched: 7. Looked up from germline, CDR1 is MNHEY and CDR2 is SVGAGI. The CDR3 consists of 16 residues.

A single count supports this clone. V usage is TRBV4-2 and J usage is TRBJ2-7, with TRBD2 identical over 9 bases. Trimming cost V 2 bases and J 4 bases; bases outside gene matches: 6. Per the germline V gene, CDR1 is LGHNA and CDR2 is YNFKEQ. The CDR3 has 15 residues. The DNA for the CDR3 is TGTGCCAGCAGCCAAATGCTAGCGGGGAGTTACGAGCAGTACTTC. This codes for CASSQMLAGSYEQYF.

The CDR3 here is CAISDLSSSGYTDTQYF. The CDR3 DNA reads TGTGCCATCAGTGACCTTTCCTCTAGCGGATACACAGATACGCAGTATTTT. This chain connects TRBV10-3 to TRBJ2-3, with 7 nucleotides matching TRBD2. J gave up 2 bases and V 3 bases, and 11 bases lay outside the gene matches. This CDR3 comprises 17 residues. Germline CDR1 ENHRY, CDR2 SYGVKD.

The gene calls are TRBV6-5 and TRBJ2-2, with 9 nucleotides matching TRBD1. The CDR3 covers 15 residues. Germline values: CDR1 MNHEY, CDR2 SVGAGI. Trimming removed 5 bases from V and 5 bases from J; junction bases left unmatched: 6. The CDR3 DNA reads TGTGCCAGCAGTACCGGGACAGGGCGGACCGGGGAGCTGTTTTTT. Residues: CASSTGTGRTGELFF.

The DNA for the CDR3 is TGTGCCAGTAGTATGGATGTGGGGGCTCGAGAGCCCCAGCATTTT. It specifies CASSMDVGAREPQHF. The chain recombines TRBV19 with TRBJ1-5; D perhaps matches TRBD1 (6 bases). The CDR3 is 15 residues long. Per germline, CDR1 LNHDA and CDR2 SQIVND (reference sequence). Trimming stripped 3 bases from V and 8 bases from J, with 17 bases between.

The chain employs TRBV3-1 (or the pseudogene TRBV3-2) and TRBJ1-5, with TRBD1 matching 9 bases. The CDR3 runs to 18 residues. Germline V gene lookup returns CDR1 LGHDT and CDR2 YNNKEL (reference sequence). V gave up 4 bases and J gave up 0 bases; unmatched junction bases: 10. DNA for the CDR3: TGTGCCAGCAGCCCCTACTTCCGACAGGGGGGTAGCAATCAGCCCCAGCATTTT. This encodes CASSPYFRQGGSNQPQHF.

The V gene is TRBV7-9, the J gene TRBJ2-4; D is unclear. Germline V gives CDR1 SEHNR, CDR2 FQNEAQ (reference sequence). Trimming shortened V by 5 bases and J by 9 bases, and 17 bases separated the two germline ends. This CDR3 is built from 14 residues. CDR3 amino acids: CASSPLSGSRIQYF. DNA of the CDR3: TGTGCCAGCAGCCCTCTCAGTGGATCGCGCATTCAGTACTTC.

The chain couples TRBV5-1 to TRBJ2-7, with D perhaps TRBD1 (5 bases). Per the germline V gene, CDR1 is SGHRS and CDR2 is YFSETQ. Trimming left V 4 bases short and J 3 bases short, with 11 bases between. The CDR3 loop spans 13 amino acids. The CDR3 bases are TGCGCCAGCAGCCGCCAAGACAGCTACGAGCAGTACTTC. This codes for CASSRQDSYEQYF.

On this clone: The sample has other DNA sequences that encode this CDR3 too. The chain recombines TRBV5-1 with TRBJ2-5; 7 bases agree with TRBD2. This CDR3 is 13 amino acids long. V trimming: 2 bases; J trimming: 2 bases; junction bases outside the gene matches: 0. From germline, CDR1 is SGHRS and CDR2 YFSETQ. The CDR3 coding sequence is TGCGCCAGCAGCTTCGGGGGGCAAGAGACCCAGTACTTC. Translation: CASSFGGQETQYF.

The J gene is TRBJ1-1, the V gene TRBV5-1; maybe TRBD1 (6 bases). The V end lost 4 bases, the J end lost 4 bases, and 14 bases lay between the germline ends. Germline CDR1 is SGHRS and CDR2 is YFSETQ. The CDR3 length is 14 residues. The CDR3: CASSVRGGGTEAFF. The CDR3 DNA reads as TGCGCCAGCAGCGTAAGGGGGGGCGGCACTGAAGCTTTCTTT.

DNA of the CDR3: TGCGCCAGCGGCACTAACTATGGCTACACCTTC. Its translation is CASGTNYGYTF. The chain recombines TRBV10-2 with TRBJ1-2; D is undetermined. Germline values: CDR1 WSHSY, CDR2 SAAADI. The CDR3 contains 11 residues. The V end lost 8 bases, the J end lost 0 bases, and 4 bases lay between the germline ends.